This TCR beta chain was found in a study of T and B cells in COVID-19 patients. On the study more broadly: Active-infection patients were older, median 67 years, than recovered patients, median about 32 years.

Each TRB amplification used about 220-500 ng of genomic DNA from blood. The CDR3 extends over 12 amino acids. V lost 2 bases, J lost 4 bases, and 6 bases lay in between. Multiplex PCR with BIOMED2 TRB-A/B primer pools amplified TRB rearrangements. MiXCR, applied by TCRdb to the multiplex PCR reads, yields one record per CDR3 protein. There are under 8,000 distinct CDR3 sequences in the sample; roughly a quarter occur only once, and more than 9.5% lies in the top ten. The chain couples TRBV12-3 or TRBV12-4 to TRBJ2-7; D ambiguous. The TCR was taken from a human donor with active COVID-19. Input material: blood. The chain's CDR3 is CASSLKEYEQYF. The CDR3 nucleotides read TGTGCCAGCAGTTTAAAGGAATACGAGCAGTACTTC.